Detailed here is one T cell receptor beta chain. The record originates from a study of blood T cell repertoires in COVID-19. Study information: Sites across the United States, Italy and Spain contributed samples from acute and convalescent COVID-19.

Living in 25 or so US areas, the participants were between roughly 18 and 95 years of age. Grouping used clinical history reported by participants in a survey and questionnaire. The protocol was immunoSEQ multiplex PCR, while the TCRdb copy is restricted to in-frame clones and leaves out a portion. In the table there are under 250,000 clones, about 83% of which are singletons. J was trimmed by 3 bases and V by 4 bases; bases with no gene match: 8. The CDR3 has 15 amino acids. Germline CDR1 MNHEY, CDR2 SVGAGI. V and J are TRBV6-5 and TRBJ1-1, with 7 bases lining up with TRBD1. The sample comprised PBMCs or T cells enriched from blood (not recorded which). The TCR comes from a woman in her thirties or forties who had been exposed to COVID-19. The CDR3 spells CASSSDRDTDTEAFF. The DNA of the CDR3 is TGTGCCAGCAGTTCAGACAGGGATACAGACACTGAAGCTTTCTTT.